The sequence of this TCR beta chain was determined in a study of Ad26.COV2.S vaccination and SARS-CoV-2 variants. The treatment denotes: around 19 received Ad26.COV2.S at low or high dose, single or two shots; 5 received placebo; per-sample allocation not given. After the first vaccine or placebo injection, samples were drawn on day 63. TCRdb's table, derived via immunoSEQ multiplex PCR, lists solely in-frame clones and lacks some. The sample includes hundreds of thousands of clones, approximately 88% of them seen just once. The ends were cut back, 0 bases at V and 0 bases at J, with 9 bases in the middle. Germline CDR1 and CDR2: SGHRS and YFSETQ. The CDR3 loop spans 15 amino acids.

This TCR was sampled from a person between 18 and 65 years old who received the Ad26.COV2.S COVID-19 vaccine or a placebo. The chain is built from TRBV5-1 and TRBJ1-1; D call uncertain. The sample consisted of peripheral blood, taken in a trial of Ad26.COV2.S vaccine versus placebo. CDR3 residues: CASSLGHTVNTEAFF. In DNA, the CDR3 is TGCGCCAGCAGCTTGGGCCATACAGTGAACACTGAAGCTTTCTTT.